One TCR beta chain is described in this entry. Antigen: not known. CDR1 is SGDLS and CDR2 is YYNGEE in the germline V gene. V lost 0 bases to trimming and J lost 7 bases; unmatched junction nucleotides: 3. The CDR3 length is 15 residues. The sample belongs to a study of CD8 T cells in Susac syndrome. Whole-study context: Treatment status at blood draw for the Susac syndrome patients was therapy-naive, corticosteroids, or intravenous immunoglobulin alone. Broader study findings: The study admitted that it had a relatively small number of individuals in its TCR sequencing and HLA analysis. In Susac syndrome, CD8+ expansion was highest in TEMRA and active disease.

Random hexamers were used to reverse transcribe 0.5 to 1 ug of RNA. MiXCR, run by TCRdb on the immunoSEQ multiplex PCR reads, gives a single entry per CDR3 protein. This sample has about 190,000 distinct CDR3 sequences; roughly 94% occur once, and the top ten carry 0.15% to 0.2%. V is TRBV9 and J is TRBJ2-1; 11 bases match TRBD2. Sequencing was performed on CD8+ T cells from PBMCs. The TCR was taken from a human donor with Susac syndrome. CDR3 protein: CASSVGSGGANEQFF. As DNA, the CDR3 is TGTGCCAGCAGCGTAGGTAGCGGGGGGGCTAATGAGCAGTTCTTC. Looking up the rest from reference TRBV9 and TRBJ2-1 gives the full variable domain: DSGVTQTPKHLITATGQRVTLRCSPRSGDLSVYWYQQSLDQGLQFLIQYYNGEERAKGNILERFSAQQFPDLHSELNLSSLELGDSALYFCASSVGSGGANEQFFGPGTRLTVL.